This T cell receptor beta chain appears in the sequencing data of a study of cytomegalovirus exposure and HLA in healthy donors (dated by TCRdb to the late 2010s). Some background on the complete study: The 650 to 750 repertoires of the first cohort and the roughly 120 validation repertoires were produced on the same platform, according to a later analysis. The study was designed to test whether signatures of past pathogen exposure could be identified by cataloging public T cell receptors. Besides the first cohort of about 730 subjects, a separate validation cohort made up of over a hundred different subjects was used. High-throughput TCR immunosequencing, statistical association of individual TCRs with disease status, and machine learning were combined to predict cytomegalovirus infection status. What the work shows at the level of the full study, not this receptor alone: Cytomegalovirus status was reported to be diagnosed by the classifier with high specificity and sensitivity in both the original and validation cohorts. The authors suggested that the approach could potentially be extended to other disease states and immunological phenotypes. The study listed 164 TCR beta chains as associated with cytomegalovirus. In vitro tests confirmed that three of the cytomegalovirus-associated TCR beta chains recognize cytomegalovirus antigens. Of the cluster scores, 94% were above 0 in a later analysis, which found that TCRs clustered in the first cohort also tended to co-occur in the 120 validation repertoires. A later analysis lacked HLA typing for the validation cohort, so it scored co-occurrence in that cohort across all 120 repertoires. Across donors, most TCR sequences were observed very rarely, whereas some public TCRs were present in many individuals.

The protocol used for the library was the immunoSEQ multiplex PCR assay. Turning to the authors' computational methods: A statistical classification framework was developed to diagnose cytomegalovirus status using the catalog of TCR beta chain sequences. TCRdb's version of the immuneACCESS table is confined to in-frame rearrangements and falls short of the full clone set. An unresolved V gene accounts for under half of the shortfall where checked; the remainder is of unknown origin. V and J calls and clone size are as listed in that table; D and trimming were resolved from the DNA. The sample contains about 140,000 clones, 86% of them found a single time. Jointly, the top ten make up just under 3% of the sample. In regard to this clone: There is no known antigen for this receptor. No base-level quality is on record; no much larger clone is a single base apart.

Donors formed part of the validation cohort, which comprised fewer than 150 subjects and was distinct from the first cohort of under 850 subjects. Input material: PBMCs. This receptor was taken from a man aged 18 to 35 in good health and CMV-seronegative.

The nucleotides are TGTGCCAGCAGCGCCTTTATAGCGGATAGCACAGATACGCAGTATTTT. It translates as CASSAFIADSTDTQYF. The chain is assembled from TRBV9 and TRBJ2-3; a tentative D match to TRBD2 spans 6 bases. The CDR3 goes from the cysteine to the phenylalanine over 16 residues. Only the CDR3 part of the read is kept: 48 bases, read in frame from the first base. The trim is 3 bases for V and 0 bases for J, with a gap of 14 bases between the germline ends. From a lookup of the germline V gene, CDR1 and CDR2 are SGDLS and YYNGEE.